The 28 T cell receptor beta chains in this list originate from one sample, sequenced in a study of shared clonotypes between healthy human individuals. The protocol was immunoSEQ multiplex PCR, while the TCRdb copy is restricted to in-frame clones and leaves out a portion. The sample includes about 2.4 million clones, over 85% of them seen just once. Sequences were obtained from naive CD4+ T cells from PBMCs. Documented subset: CD45RA+ positively selected. The receptors come from a man in his late teens or twenties in good health. Some clones in this sample may be carry-over from other donors' samples.

The chain employs TRBV15 and TRBJ2-7; the D is unclear. The ends were cut back, 2 bases at V and 2 bases at J, with 10 bases in the middle. The length of the CDR3 is 14 residues. The germline V gene encodes CDR1 LNHNV and CDR2 YYDKDF (reference sequence). The CDR3 region is CATSRRAPTYEQYF. The CDR3 nucleotides are TGTGCCACCAGCAGACGAGCGCCTACCTACGAGCAGTACTTC.

CDR3 region: CAWSVRGQGYTGELFF. The CDR3 nucleotides are TGTGCCTGGAGTGTACGTGGGCAGGGGTACACCGGGGAGCTGTTTTTT. The chain combines TRBV30 with TRBJ2-2; D may be TRBD1 (6 bases). CDR1 GTSNPN and CDR2 SVGIG come from the germline V gene (reference sequence). V was shortened by 0 bases and J by 3 bases, with 14 bases between the two germline ends. The CDR3 extends over 16 amino acids.

The chain joins TRBV9 to TRBJ1-2; 9 bases match TRBD1. The CDR3 totals 13 residues. Germline V gene data show CDR1 as SGDLS and CDR2 as YYNGEE. Trimming cost V 7 bases and J 4 bases; bases outside gene matches: 5. Written as DNA, the CDR3 is TGTGCCAGCGGGGACAGGGATTTCTATGGCTACACCTTC. It specifies CASGDRDFYGYTF. The whole variable domain, filled in from reference TRBV9 and TRBJ1-2, reads DSGVTQTPKHLITATGQRVTLRCSPRSGDLSVYWYQQSLDQGLQFLIQYYNGEERAKGNILERFSAQQFPDLHSELNLSSLELGDSALYFCASGDRDFYGYTFGSGTRLTVV.

This clone was picked up one time. The chain uses TRBV5-1 and TRBJ2-5; 14 bases map to TRBD2. The CDR3 covers 18 residues. The junction had 8 bases not matched to a gene; V was cut back by 0 bases and J by 4 bases. Germline loops: CDR1 SGHRS, CDR2 YFSETQ. In DNA form, the CDR3 reads TGCGCCAGCAGCTTGGGTGGGACTAGCGGGAGTCGGGGAGAGACCCAGTACTTC. Translating gives CASSLGGTSGSRGETQYF.

The gene calls are TRBV5-8 and TRBJ2-3, with 11 bases matching TRBD2. Looked up from germline, CDR1 is SGHTS and CDR2 is YDEGEE. Trimming removed 0 bases from V and 3 bases from J; junction bases left unmatched: 9. The CDR3 contains 18 residues. The CDR3 DNA is TGTGCCAGCAGCTTGGTAGAACTAGCGGGAGTTTTGACAGATACGCAGTATTTT. This encodes CASSLVELAGVLTDTQYF.

The chain couples TRBV6-1 to TRBJ1-3; D remains ambiguous. Trimming removed 2 bases from V and 2 bases from J, with 16 bases in between. Germline V gives CDR1 MNHNS, CDR2 SASEGT. CDR3 length: 17 residues. CDR3 in amino acids: CASSEIGIRAAGNTIYF. The CDR3 DNA reads as TGTGCCAGCAGTGAAATTGGAATCCGGGCGGCTGGAAACACCATATATTTT.

V and J are TRBV5-1 and TRBJ1-3; 9 bases line up with TRBD1. CDR3 length equals 15 residues. V was pared by 4 bases and J by 4 bases, with 6 bases of the junction left unmatched. From germline, CDR1 is SGHRS and CDR2 YFSETQ. The CDR3 coding sequence is TGCGCCAGCAGCGCCACAGGGGGCGCCGGAAACACCATATATTTT. Its translation is CASSATGGAGNTIYF.

This rearrangement joins TRBV19 to TRBJ2-3, with TRBD2 matching over 7 bases. CDR1 and CDR2 (germline): LNHDA, SQIVND (reference sequence). The CDR3 is made up of 12 amino acids. The V segment lost 11 bases and the J segment 4 bases; nucleotides outside the gene matches: 6. CDR3 sequence: CAAGVSADTQYF. The CDR3 nucleotides read TGTGCCGCGGGAGTATCAGCAGATACGCAGTATTTT. Full variable domain (remainder filled in from reference TRBV19 and TRBJ2-3): DGGITQSPKYLFRKEGQNVTLSCEQNLNHDAMYWYRQDPGQGLRLIYYSQIVNDFQKGDIAEGYSVSREKKESFPLTVTSAQKNPTAFYLCAAGVSADTQYFGPGTRLTVL.

This sequence joins TRBV5-6 and TRBJ2-7; 7 nucleotides align to TRBD2. Germline CDR1 SGHDT, CDR2 YYEEEE. This CDR3 is 14 amino acids long. The V and J ends lost 4 bases and 0 bases, in that order; junction bases with no gene match: 4. CDR3 in DNA: TGTGCCAGCAGCCCCGCTAGCGGCTCCTACGAGCAGTACTTC. Its translation: CASSPASGSYEQYF.

The rearrangement uses TRBV6-1 and TRBJ2-7, with 8 bases matching TRBD1. V was clipped by 6 bases and J by 9 bases; unmatched bases: 10. This CDR3 has 13 residues. Germline V lookup: CDR1 MNHNS, CDR2 SASEGT. The CDR3 DNA is TGTGCCAGCAGAACTGGACAGGGCCAAAGGCAGTACTTC. Protein product: CASRTGQGQRQYF.

The rearrangement uses TRBV19 and TRBJ2-1; 11 bases fit TRBD1. This CDR3 region has 13 residues. Per germline, CDR1 LNHDA and CDR2 SQIVND (reference sequence). CDR3 bases: TGTGACGAACGGGACAGGGGGTCTTATGAGCAGTTCTTC. It is translated as CDERDRGSYEQFF.

CDR3 nucleotide sequence: TGTGCCAGCTCAAACCAAGGGGTTTCGGGCAATGAGCAGTTCTTC. Amino acid sequence: CASSNQGVSGNEQFF. The rearrangement links TRBV18 to TRBJ2-1; tentatively, D is TRBD1 (5 bases). This CDR3 spans 15 amino acids. Germline lookup yields CDR1 KGHSH and CDR2 LQKENI. Deletions cut 5 bases from V and 6 bases from J, with 17 bases between. The variable domain in full, with the rest retrieved from reference TRBV18 and TRBJ2-1, is NAGVMQNPRHLVRRRGQEARLRCSPMKGHSHVYWYRQLPEEGLKFMVYLQKENIIDESGMPKERFSAEFPKEGPSILRIQQVVRGDSAAYFCASSNQGVSGNEQFFGPGTRLTVL.

This chain uses TRBV21-1 with TRBJ1-1. TRBV21-1 is annotated as a pseudogene. This CDR3 is 12 amino acids long. The CDR3 bases are TGTGCCAGCAGCAAAGTTACCACTGAAGCTTTCTTT. This encodes CASSKVTTEAFF.

CDR3 coding DNA: TGTGCCAGCAGTGAAGGGGTGGACATTCAGTACTTC. Protein sequence: CASSEGVDIQYF. V is TRBV2 and J is TRBJ2-4, with D unresolved. Trimming left V 1 base short and J 8 bases short, with 6 bases between. Germline lookup yields CDR1 SNHLY and CDR2 FYNNEI. The CDR3 spans 12 residues. The full variable domain, completed using reference TRBV2 and TRBJ2-4, is EPEVTQTPSHQVTQMGQEVILRCVPISNHLYFYWYRQILGQKVEFLVSFYNNEISEKSEIFDDQFSVERPDGSNFTLKIRSTKLEDSAMYFCASSEGVDIQYFGAGTRLSVL.

This chain uses TRBV29-1 with TRBJ1-1, with D perhaps matching TRBD1 (6 bases). Germline V lookup: CDR1 SQVTM, CDR2 ANQGSEA. The CDR3 is made up of 15 amino acids. Trimming shortened V by 3 bases and J by 3 bases, and 17 bases separated the two germline ends. The CDR3 region is CSVETYGTLYTEAFF. DNA of the CDR3: TGCAGCGTTGAGACGTACGGGACACTCTACACTGAAGCTTTCTTT.

As to this clone: Other nucleotide sequences in the sample specify the same CDR3. CDR3 DNA: TGTGCCAGCAGCGGTGGGCTAGCGGGAGTGACCGGGGAGCTGTTTTTT. It specifies CASSGGLAGVTGELFF. This chain joins TRBV9 and TRBJ2-2, with 10 positions matching TRBD2. With V trimmed by 3 bases and J by 5 bases, 7 bases remained unmatched. This CDR3 region has 16 residues. CDR1 is SGDLS, CDR2 YYNGEE, per germline.

The rearrangement links TRBV28 to TRBJ1-5; D remains unclear. The germline gives CDR1 MDHEN, CDR2 SYDVKM. The CDR3 consists of 14 residues. Trimming removed 9 bases at V and 7 bases at J, with 19 bases between. In DNA form, the CDR3 reads TGTGCCAGTCAGCCTGGGGATCAAAGGCAGCCCCAGCATTTT. This gives the protein CASQPGDQRQPQHF.

The rearrangement joins TRBV18 to TRBJ2-3; D is unclear. Germline V CDR1 and CDR2: KGHSH, LQKENI. With 5 bases removed from V and 6 bases from J, the gap between germline ends came to 18 bases. The CDR3 totals 15 residues. CDR3 region: CASSFQPGFRDTQYF. The CDR3 region has the DNA TGTGCCAGCTCATTCCAGCCTGGATTTAGGGATACGCAGTATTTT.

The chain is built from TRBV28 and TRBJ2-7; 10 positions agree with TRBD2. This CDR3 region has 14 residues. The V segment lost 6 bases and the J segment 4 bases; nucleotides outside the gene matches: 6. Germline V gives CDR1 MDHEN, CDR2 SYDVKM. Here the CDR3 DNA reads TGTGCCAGCAGCTTCCTAGCGGGGGTTTACGAGCAGTACTTC. Its translation: CASSFLAGVYEQYF.

The rearrangement uses TRBV5-1 and TRBJ2-2, with TRBD2 matching over 13 bases. The CDR3 is 18 residues long. V lost 0 bases, J lost 2 bases, and 4 bases stayed unmatched. Germline CDR1 SGHRS, CDR2 YFSETQ. CDR3 bases: TGCGCCAGCAGCTTGGGTGGACTAGCGGGGGATAACACCGGGGAGCTGTTTTTT. As protein: CASSLGGLAGDNTGELFF.

The chain combines TRBV5-1 with TRBJ2-1; TRBD2 might be the D (6 bases). Germline CDR1 SGHRS, CDR2 YFSETQ. The CDR3 runs to 13 residues. V lost 7 bases, J lost 4 bases, and 12 bases lay in between. CDR3 sequence (DNA): TGCGCCAGCGGGTCTAGCGAGTACAATGAGCAGTTCTTC. Amino acids: CASGSSEYNEQFF.

This rearrangement joins TRBV9 to TRBJ2-7; D perhaps matches TRBD1 (6 bases). Germline assignment: CDR1 SGDLS and CDR2 YYNGEE. The CDR3 has 15 amino acids. Trimming left V 7 bases short and J 4 bases short, with 21 bases between. DNA for the CDR3: TGTGCCAGCGGTGCGGGCAGGGGTGATGCTTACGAGCAGTACTTC. This translates into CASGAGRGDAYEQYF.

This chain links TRBV5-1 with TRBJ2-7; 11 bases match TRBD1. This CDR3 contains 16 residues. Germline CDR1 SGHRS, CDR2 YFSETQ. V was pared by 2 bases and J by 5 bases, with 9 bases of the junction left unmatched. The CDR3 nucleotides read TGCGCCAGCAGCTTTTCGGGACAGGGGGTGAACAACGAGCAGTACTTC. This gives the protein CASSFSGQGVNNEQYF.

J is TRBJ1-3 and V is TRBV7-9; D remains unclear. From germline, CDR1 is SEHNR and CDR2 FQNEAQ (reference sequence). The V end was cut by 5 bases, the J end by 0 bases, with 8 bases between. The CDR3 has 14 amino acids. For the CDR3, the DNA is TGTGCCAGCAGCACCTCGAGCTCTGGAAACACCATATATTTT. It specifies CASSTSSSGNTIYF. The full variable domain, its missing parts supplied by reference TRBV7-9 and TRBJ1-3, is DTGVSQNPRHKITKRGQNVTFRCDPISEHNRLYWYRQTLGQGPEFLTYFQNEAQLEKSRLLSDRFSAERPKGSFSTLEIQRTEQGDSAMYLCASSTSSSGNTIYFGEGSWLTVV.

V and J are TRBV19 and TRBJ1-2; D is uncertain. Trimming shortened V by 7 bases and J by 4 bases, and 13 bases separated the two germline ends. Germline lookup yields CDR1 LNHDA and CDR2 SQIVND (reference sequence). The CDR3 length is 13 residues. CDR3 DNA: TGTGCCAGTACAGCGACAAGCATCTATGGCTACACCTTC. Its translation: CASTATSIYGYTF. The variable domain in full, completed from reference TRBV19 and TRBJ1-2, reads DGGITQSPKYLFRKEGQNVTLSCEQNLNHDAMYWYRQDPGQGLRLIYYSQIVNDFQKGDIAEGYSVSREKKESFPLTVTSAQKNPTAFYLCASTATSIYGYTFGSGTRLTVV.

The CDR3 loop is CASSLVVGIYEQYF. The CDR3 coding sequence is TGTGCCAGCAGCTTAGTAGTGGGAATCTACGAGCAGTACTTC. The chain uses TRBV7-2 and TRBJ2-7; D is ambiguous. This CDR3 spans 14 amino acids. In germline, CDR1 is SGHTA, CDR2 FQGNSA. Trimming pared 1 base from V and 3 bases from J, leaving 10 bases between.

The rearrangement joins TRBV11-2 to TRBJ1-5; the D is unclear. The germline V gene encodes CDR1 SGHAT and CDR2 FQNNGV. The CDR3 sequence is 15 residues long. With 0 bases removed from V and 5 bases from J, the gap between germline ends came to 11 bases. DNA for the CDR3: TGTGCCAGCAGCTTAGATGGGGTCCCCTATCAGCCCCAGCATTTT. Its translation: CASSLDGVPYQPQHF.

The chain combines TRBV7-9 with TRBJ2-1, with TRBD2 matching over 7 bases. This CDR3 has 13 amino acids. CDR1 is SEHNR, CDR2 FQNEAQ, per germline (reference sequence). Trimming at V came to 3 bases and at J to 6 bases, leaving 2 bases not matched to a gene. CDR3 amino acids: CASSLGLPNEQFF. In nucleotides, the CDR3 is TGTGCCAGCAGCTTGGGACTACCCAATGAGCAGTTCTTC.